One and the same sample provided the 17 T cell receptor beta chains below, sequenced in a study of cytomegalovirus exposure and HLA in healthy donors. The data were produced by immunoSEQ multiplex PCR, yet TCRdb's version contains in-frame clones alone and is incomplete. The sample lists about 150,000 clones, approximately 86% occurring once. The sample taken for sequencing was PBMCs. The receptors were sampled from a young man in good health and CMV-seropositive.

The chain carries TRBV6-6 and TRBJ2-7; 9 bases match TRBD1. There are 16 residues in the CDR3. CDR1 is MNHNY, CDR2 SVGAGI, per germline (reference sequence). The V and J ends lost 2 bases and 1 base, in that order; junction bases with no gene match: 6. CDR3 DNA: TGTGCCAGCAGTTACCTACAGACAGGGGGGTCCTACGAGCAGTACTTC. This codes for CASSYLQTGGSYEQYF.

In its sample, this clone was seen once. In DNA form, the CDR3 reads TGCGCCAGCAGCCCGCAGGTGGAGGCTAACTATGGCTACACCTTC. Translating gives CASSPQVEANYGYTF. The chain employs TRBV4-3 and TRBJ1-2, with unresolved D. Trimming shortened V by 4 bases and J by 0 bases, and 12 bases separated the two germline ends. Germline V gene lookup returns CDR1 LGHNA and CDR2 YSLEER. This CDR3 contains 15 residues.

The gene calls are TRBV27 and TRBJ2-7; weak D call: TRBD2 (6 bases). Germline V gene sequence: CDR1 MNHEY, CDR2 SMNVEV (reference sequence). Trimming left V 3 bases short and J 2 bases short, with 8 bases between. This CDR3 contains 13 residues. The CDR3 DNA is TGTGCCAGCAGTTTTCCGGGGGCCTACGAGCAGTACTTC. This encodes CASSFPGAYEQYF.

The chain carries TRBV9 and TRBJ2-2; D is perhaps TRBD1 (6 bases). The germline V and J ends were trimmed by 4 bases and 2 bases, with 18 bases remaining between them. This CDR3 is built from 17 residues. Germline V gene sequence: CDR1 SGDLS, CDR2 YYNGEE. CDR3 in amino acids: CASSPLPRGQNTGELFF. As DNA, the CDR3 is TGTGCCAGCAGCCCCTTACCCCGGGGACAAAACACCGGGGAGCTGTTTTTT.

This chain uses TRBV9 with TRBJ2-1, with a weak D call TRBD1 (6 bases). The CDR3 is 18 residues long. V lost 0 bases, J lost 0 bases, and 16 bases lay in between. Germline lookup yields CDR1 SGDLS and CDR2 YYNGEE. In DNA form, the CDR3 reads TGTGCCAGCAGCGTAGTATGGGACACTTTTAGCTCCTACAATGAGCAGTTCTTC. This gives the protein CASSVVWDTFSSYNEQFF.

This sequence joins TRBV6-5 and TRBJ1-3, with D unresolved. Trimming pared 0 bases from V and 0 bases from J, leaving 9 bases between. Germline V gene sequence: CDR1 MNHEY, CDR2 SVGAGI. The length of the CDR3 is 16 residues. CDR3 region: CASSYSGPGSGNTIYF. The CDR3 DNA reads as TGTGCCAGCAGTTACTCAGGCCCAGGCTCTGGAAACACCATATATTTT.

The CDR3 nucleotides read TGTGCCAGCAGCGATGGGACAGGGCCGTATAGCAATCAGCCCCAGCATTTT. Translation: CASSDGTGPYSNQPQHF. V is TRBV9 and J is TRBJ1-5, with TRBD1 identical over 9 bases. V lost 3 bases, J lost 0 bases, and 7 bases stayed unmatched. Germline CDR1 SGDLS, CDR2 YYNGEE. The CDR3 runs 17 residues.

The rearrangement uses TRBV9 and TRBJ2-2, with TRBD2 matching over 11 bases. The ends lost 0 bases at V and 1 base at J; junction bases unmatched: 5. Germline CDR1 is SGDLS and CDR2 is YYNGEE. The CDR3 contains 18 residues. The CDR3 DNA reads as TGTGCCAGCAGCGTAGGGCTAGCGGGGGGTTGGAACACCGGGGAGCTGTTTTTT. This sequence encodes CASSVGLAGGWNTGELFF.

This chain uses TRBV13 with TRBJ2-2; 11 bases align to TRBD1. J lost 4 bases, V lost 1 base, and 5 bases had no gene match. Germline V lookup: CDR1 PRHDT, CDR2 FYEKMQ (reference sequence). This CDR3 is built from 17 residues. The DNA of the CDR3 is TGTGCCAGCAGCTTAGACGGGACAGGGGGAGGCACCGGGGAGCTGTTTTTT. This codes for CASSLDGTGGGTGELFF.

V gene TRBV6-5 combines with J gene TRBJ1-6; D unclear. CDR1 and CDR2 (germline): MNHEY, SVGAGI. The CDR3 spans 13 residues. Trimming cost V 2 bases and J 9 bases, with 8 bases left between them. This chain's CDR3 is CASSYDMGSPLHF. In DNA form, the CDR3 reads TGTGCCAGCAGTTACGACATGGGTTCACCCCTCCACTTT.

The chain employs TRBV7-3 and TRBJ2-4; D unclear. The CDR3 has 14 residues. V lost 6 bases and J lost 0, with 9 bases in between. The germline V gene has CDR1 SGHTA and CDR2 FQGTGA. The CDR3 region is CASRLSLAKNIQYF. Here the CDR3 DNA reads TGTGCCAGCAGACTGAGCCTAGCCAAAAACATTCAGTACTTC.

V and J are TRBV11-2 and TRBJ2-3; TRBD2 matches 9 bases. Germline CDR1 and CDR2: SGHAT and FQNNGV. V lost 6 bases, J lost 8 bases, and 0 bases stayed unmatched. This CDR3 contains 11 residues. CDR3 protein: CASSSGSTQYF. The CDR3 DNA reads TGTGCCAGCAGTAGCGGGAGTACGCAGTATTTT.

The chain links TRBV5-1 to TRBJ2-3; TRBD1 matches at 7 bases. J was trimmed by 2 bases and V by 4 bases; bases with no gene match: 7. The CDR3 length is 15 residues. From germline, CDR1 is SGHRS and CDR2 YFSETQ. The CDR3: CASSPGTAYTDTQYF. DNA of the CDR3: TGCGCCAGCAGCCCGGGGACAGCCTACACAGATACGCAGTATTTT.

The V and J genes are TRBV7-9 and TRBJ1-2; D is unclear. The CDR3 loop spans 13 amino acids. V was cut by 4 bases and J by 1 base, with 7 bases left in between. Looked up from germline, CDR1 is SEHNR and CDR2 is FQNEAQ (reference sequence). CDR3 DNA: TGTGCCAGCAGCTACTCTAGTAACTATGGCTACACCTTC. As protein: CASSYSSNYGYTF.

This sequence joins TRBV12-5 and TRBJ2-6, with 9 bases matching TRBD1. The junction had 7 bases not matched to a gene; V was cut back by 1 base and J by 0 bases. Per germline, CDR1 LGHNT and CDR2 FRNRAP. This CDR3 contains 19 residues. CDR3 sequence (DNA): TGTGCTAGTGGTTTGGACAGGGGGCCCTTTAACTCTGGGGCCAACGTCCTGACTTTC. It codes for CASGLDRGPFNSGANVLTF.

The chain links TRBV5-4 to TRBJ2-7, with 10 bases fitting TRBD1. Losses at the gene ends were 7 bases for V and 6 bases for J; bases not matched to a gene: 10. Germline values: CDR1 SGHNT, CDR2 YYREEE (reference sequence). CDR3 size: 14 residues. This chain's CDR3 is CASGTDRGLREQYF. The CDR3 DNA is TGTGCCAGCGGAACCGACAGGGGGCTTCGCGAGCAGTACTTC.

V is TRBV25-1 and J is TRBJ2-1; TRBD2 matches 11 bases. The ends lost 7 bases at V and 3 bases at J; junction bases unmatched: 5. The CDR3 extends over 15 amino acids. Germline V CDR1 and CDR2: MGHDK, SYGVNS. The CDR3 DNA is TGTGCCAGCAATCGAGGACTAGCGGGCTACAATGAGCAGTTCTTC. Translating it yields CASNRGLAGYNEQFF.